This record covers a single T cell receptor (beta chain). The data are from a study of identifying expanded T cells in peripheral blood. Produced via immunoSEQ multiplex PCR; TCRdb's table is partial and in-frame only. The repertoire holds 80,000 to 90,000 clones, with around 85% as singletons. This CDR3 comprises 15 residues. V was trimmed by 1 base and J by 7 bases, leaving 14 bases between them. Germline V gives CDR1 SGHNT, CDR2 YYREEE (reference sequence). The clonotype originates from a person aged 18 to 70 in good health. The rearrangement joins TRBV5-4 to TRBJ1-4; TRBD1 is a possible D gene (5 bases). The sample was blood. The CDR3 DNA is TGTGCCAGCAGCTTGCCACAGGACCCATTTGAAAAACTGTTTTTT. Its protein product is CASSLPQDPFEKLFF.